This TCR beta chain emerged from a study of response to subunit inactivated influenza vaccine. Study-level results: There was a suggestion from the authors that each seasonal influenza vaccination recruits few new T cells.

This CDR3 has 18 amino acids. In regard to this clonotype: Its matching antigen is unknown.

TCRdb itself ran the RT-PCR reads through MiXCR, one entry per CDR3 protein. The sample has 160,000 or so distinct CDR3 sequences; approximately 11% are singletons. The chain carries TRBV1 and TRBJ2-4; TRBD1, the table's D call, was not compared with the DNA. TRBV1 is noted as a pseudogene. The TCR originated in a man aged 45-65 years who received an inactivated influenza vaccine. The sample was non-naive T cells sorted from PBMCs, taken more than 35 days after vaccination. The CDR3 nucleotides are TGCACCAGCAGCCAGCTCCGGGACAGGGGGACGGCCAAAAACATTCAGTACTTC. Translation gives CTSSQLRDRGTAKNIQYF.